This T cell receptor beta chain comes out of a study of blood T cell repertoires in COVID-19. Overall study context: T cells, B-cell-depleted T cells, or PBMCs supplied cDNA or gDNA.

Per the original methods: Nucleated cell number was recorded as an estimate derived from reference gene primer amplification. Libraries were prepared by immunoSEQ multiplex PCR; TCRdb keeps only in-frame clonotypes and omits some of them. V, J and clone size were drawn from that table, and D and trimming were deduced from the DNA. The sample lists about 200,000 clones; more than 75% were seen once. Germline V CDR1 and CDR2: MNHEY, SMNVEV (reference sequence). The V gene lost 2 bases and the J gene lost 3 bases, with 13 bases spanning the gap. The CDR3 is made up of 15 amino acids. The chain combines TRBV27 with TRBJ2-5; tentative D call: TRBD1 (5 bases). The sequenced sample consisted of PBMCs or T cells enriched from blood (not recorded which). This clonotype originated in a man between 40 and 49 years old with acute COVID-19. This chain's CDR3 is CASSLVSTGKETQYF. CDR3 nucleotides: TGTGCCAGCAGTTTAGTCTCTACAGGCAAAGAGACCCAGTACTTC.